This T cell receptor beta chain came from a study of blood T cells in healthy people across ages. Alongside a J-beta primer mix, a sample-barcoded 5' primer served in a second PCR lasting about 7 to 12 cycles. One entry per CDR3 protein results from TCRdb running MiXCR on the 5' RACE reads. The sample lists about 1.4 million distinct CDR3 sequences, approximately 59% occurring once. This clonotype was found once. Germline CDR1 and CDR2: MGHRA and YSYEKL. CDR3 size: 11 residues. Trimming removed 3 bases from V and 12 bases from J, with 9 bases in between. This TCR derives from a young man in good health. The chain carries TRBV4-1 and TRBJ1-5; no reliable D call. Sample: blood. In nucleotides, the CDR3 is TGCGCCAGCAGCCACGGCCGAGACCAGCATTTT. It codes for CASSHGRDQHF.